A selection of T cell receptor beta chains follows, all from one sample in a study of T cell clones after liver transplantation. The data were produced by immunoSEQ multiplex PCR, yet TCRdb's version contains in-frame clones alone and is incomplete. Here the sample spans about 72,000 clones, 90% being singletons. The sequenced sample was CD4+ T cells from blood, obtained before liver transplant. Source of these receptors: a human donor who received a liver transplant. Each CDR3 is given with its conserved first and last residue. Each record gives: clone size, V gene, J gene, D gene, CDR3 DNA, CDR3 protein. D genes are given only for firm matches. A row's size may be missing; if present it is once, few, many or a size class.

abundance: NA; v_gene: TRBV5-6; j_gene: TRBJ2-7; d_gene: TRBD1; CDR3nt: TGTGCCAGCAGAGACAGGGGGAGCTCCTACGAGCAGTACTTC; CDR3aa: CASRDRGSSYEQYF
abundance: NA; v_gene: TRBV6-5; j_gene: TRBJ2-2; d_gene: NA; CDR3nt: TGTGCCAGCAGTTACAATCCAGACCTCGCCGGGGAGCTGTTTTTT; CDR3aa: CASSYNPDLAGELFF
abundance: NA; v_gene: TRBV18; j_gene: TRBJ2-7; d_gene: TRBD2; CDR3nt: TGTGCCAGCTCGGTATCTAGCGGGAACCTCGGCGAGCAGTACTTC; CDR3aa: CASSVSSGNLGEQYF
abundance: NA; v_gene: TRBV4-1; j_gene: TRBJ2-7; d_gene: TRBD2; CDR3nt: TGCGCCAGCAGCCAAGCGGGAGGACTACTCTACGAGCAGTACTTC; CDR3aa: CASSQAGGLLYEQYF
abundance: NA; v_gene: TRBV15; j_gene: TRBJ1-1; d_gene: NA; CDR3nt: TGTGCCACCAGCAGAGATAGGGGGGAAGCTTTCTTT; CDR3aa: CATSRDRGEAFF
abundance: NA; v_gene: TRBV29-1; j_gene: TRBJ1-5; d_gene: NA; CDR3nt: TGCAGCGTTGGTGACATCAGCAATCAGCCCCAGCATTTT; CDR3aa: CSVGDISNQPQHF
abundance: NA; v_gene: TRBV5-4; j_gene: TRBJ1-3; d_gene: NA; CDR3nt: TGTGCCAGCAGCTTGGCACCTTCTGGAAACACCATATATTTT; CDR3aa: CASSLAPSGNTIYF
abundance: NA; v_gene: TRBV5-1; j_gene: TRBJ2-3; d_gene: TRBD2; CDR3nt: TGCGCCAGCAGCTTGGGTGGCGGGGGTACAGATACGCAGTATTTT; CDR3aa: CASSLGGGGTDTQYF
abundance: NA; v_gene: TRBV28; j_gene: TRBJ2-1; d_gene: NA; CDR3nt: TGTGCCAGCAGCCTCATGGGGCTTGGAACCAATGAGCAGTTCTTC; CDR3aa: CASSLMGLGTNEQFF
abundance: once; v_gene: TRBV29-1; j_gene: TRBJ2-5; d_gene: NA; CDR3nt: TGCAGCGTTGATCTTGAGTATCAGGGGCGACAAGAGACCCAGTACTTC; CDR3aa: CSVDLEYQGRQETQYF
abundance: once; v_gene: TRBV4-2; j_gene: TRBJ2-3; d_gene: NA; CDR3nt: TGTGCCAGCAGCCAAGAGGTGGGGGCCCAGTCGAGCACAGATACGCAGTATTTT; CDR3aa: CASSQEVGAQSSTDTQYF
abundance: NA; v_gene: TRBV5-3; j_gene: TRBJ1-5; d_gene: NA; CDR3nt: TGTGCCAGAAACCACAGGCGGGATCAGCCCCAGCATTTT; CDR3aa: CARNHRRDQPQHF
abundance: NA; v_gene: TRBV19; j_gene: TRBJ1-5; d_gene: NA; CDR3nt: TGTGCCAGTAGTTCACAGGATTATCAGCCCCAGCATTTT; CDR3aa: CASSSQDYQPQHF
abundance: NA; v_gene: TRBV25-1; j_gene: TRBJ2-4; d_gene: NA; CDR3nt: TGTGCCAGCAGTGACAGTGGGAGGCAGGTGGACATTCAGTACTTC; CDR3aa: CASSDSGRQVDIQYF
abundance: NA; v_gene: TRBV29-1; j_gene: TRBJ2-1; d_gene: NA; CDR3nt: TGCAGCGTTGATCCCCCCAATGAGCAGTTCTTC; CDR3aa: CSVDPPNEQFF
abundance: NA; v_gene: TRBV9; j_gene: TRBJ2-5; d_gene: TRBD2; CDR3nt: TGTGCCAGCAGCGTAGCAAATAGCGGGGAGACCCAGTACTTC; CDR3aa: CASSVANSGETQYF
abundance: NA; v_gene: TRBV23-1; j_gene: TRBJ1-1; d_gene: NA; CDR3nt: TGCGCCAGCAGTCAATCTTCGCCAAGGGAGAAGAACACTGAAGCTTTCTTT; CDR3aa: CASSQSSPREKNTEAFF
abundance: NA; v_gene: TRBV7-2; j_gene: TRBJ2-3; d_gene: NA; CDR3nt: TGTGCCAGCTCGAGGGGCCCTCGAGATACGCAGTATTTT; CDR3aa: CASSRGPRDTQYF
abundance: NA; v_gene: TRBV19; j_gene: TRBJ2-5; d_gene: TRBD1; CDR3nt: TGTGCCAGTAAGGGCGGATCTCAGGGGGCCCAGTACTTC; CDR3aa: CASKGGSQGAQYF
abundance: NA; v_gene: TRBV9; j_gene: TRBJ1-1; d_gene: NA; CDR3nt: TGTGCCAGCAGCGTAGAAGAGAACACTGAAGCTTTCTTT; CDR3aa: CASSVEENTEAFF
abundance: once; v_gene: TRBV28; j_gene: TRBJ2-5; d_gene: TRBD2; CDR3nt: TGTGCCAGCAACTCTCCGGGGGGGACGGAGACCCAGTACTTC; CDR3aa: CASNSPGGTETQYF
abundance: once; v_gene: TRBV28; j_gene: TRBJ2-6; d_gene: TRBD2; CDR3nt: TGTGCCAGCAGTTCCCGACTAGCGGGGTACTCTGGGGCCAACGTCCTGACTTTC; CDR3aa: CASSSRLAGYSGANVLTF
abundance: NA; v_gene: TRBV4-3; j_gene: TRBJ1-3; d_gene: TRBD1; CDR3nt: TGCGCCAGCAGCCTCGGGACAGTCTCTGGAAACACCATATATTTT; CDR3aa: CASSLGTVSGNTIYF
abundance: NA; v_gene: TRBV28; j_gene: TRBJ2-3; d_gene: NA; CDR3nt: TGTGCCAGCAGTTTGCCCGGGGGAGGCACAGATACGCAGTATTTT; CDR3aa: CASSLPGGGTDTQYF
abundance: medium-sized; v_gene: TRBV6-5; j_gene: TRBJ2-2; d_gene: NA; CDR3nt: TGTGCCACTGGCCCTTCGGACACCGGGGAGCTGTTTTTT; CDR3aa: CATGPSDTGELFF
abundance: NA; v_gene: TRBV13; j_gene: TRBJ2-3; d_gene: NA; CDR3nt: TGTGCCAGCAGCCTCAGGCCCCTCCAGGGAGATACGCAGTATTTT; CDR3aa: CASSLRPLQGDTQYF
abundance: few; v_gene: TRBV4-3; j_gene: TRBJ1-5; d_gene: TRBD1; CDR3nt: TGCGCCAGCAGCCAAGGCCTGACAGGGGGCTTTCAGCCCCAGCATTTT; CDR3aa: CASSQGLTGGFQPQHF
abundance: NA; v_gene: TRBV6-1; j_gene: TRBJ2-5; d_gene: NA; CDR3nt: TGTGCCAGCTATGGGGGTACCGAAGAGACCCAGTACTTC; CDR3aa: CASYGGTEETQYF
abundance: NA; v_gene: TRBV7-2; j_gene: TRBJ2-7; d_gene: NA; CDR3nt: TGTGCCAGCAGGGGAGGTCTCTCCTACGAGCAGTACTTC; CDR3aa: CASRGGLSYEQYF
abundance: NA; v_gene: TRBV9; j_gene: TRBJ1-1; d_gene: TRBD1; CDR3nt: TGTGCCAGCAGCGTGGAGGGACAGGGGAACACTGAAGCTTTCTTT; CDR3aa: CASSVEGQGNTEAFF
abundance: NA; v_gene: TRBV5-8; j_gene: TRBJ1-1; d_gene: NA; CDR3nt: TGTGCCAGCAGCTACTCCAGGGTTATGAACACTGAAGCTTTCTTT; CDR3aa: CASSYSRVMNTEAFF
abundance: NA; v_gene: TRBV5-4; j_gene: TRBJ2-5; d_gene: TRBD2; CDR3nt: TGTGCCAGCAGCTTAAGTTGGGCTAGCGGGAGTGGGGAGACCCAGTACTTC; CDR3aa: CASSLSWASGSGETQYF
abundance: NA; v_gene: TRBV7-2; j_gene: TRBJ1-6; d_gene: NA; CDR3nt: TGTGCCAGCAGCTTAGGGAGTTCACCCCTCCACTTT; CDR3aa: CASSLGSSPLHF
abundance: once; v_gene: TRBV19; j_gene: TRBJ2-7; d_gene: TRBD1; CDR3nt: TGTGCCAGTAGTAGGGACTCGGGACAGGGGGCCGGCGAGCAGTACTTC; CDR3aa: CASSRDSGQGAGEQYF
abundance: NA; v_gene: TRBV14; j_gene: TRBJ1-2; d_gene: NA; CDR3nt: TGTGCCAGCAGCCCCCAGGGGATCCTGCGAGGCTACACCTTC; CDR3aa: CASSPQGILRGYTF
abundance: NA; v_gene: TRBV18; j_gene: TRBJ2-7; d_gene: NA; CDR3nt: TGTGCCAGCTCACCACTTAAGACCGCCACCTACGAGCAGTACTTC; CDR3aa: CASSPLKTATYEQYF
abundance: NA; v_gene: TRBV5-1; j_gene: TRBJ2-5; d_gene: NA; CDR3nt: TGCGCCAGCAGCTCACCTGAGGGGTTGCAAGAGACCCAGTACTTC; CDR3aa: CASSSPEGLQETQYF
abundance: NA; v_gene: TRBV30; j_gene: TRBJ1-3; d_gene: TRBD1; CDR3nt: TGTGCCTGGAGTCAACCGACTTCTGGGACAGGGCGGGGAAACACCATATATTTT; CDR3aa: CAWSQPTSGTGRGNTIYF
abundance: NA; v_gene: TRBV27; j_gene: TRBJ1-5; d_gene: NA; CDR3nt: TGTGCCAGCAGTTCCGGGACTAGGGTTCAGCCCCAGCATTTT; CDR3aa: CASSSGTRVQPQHF
abundance: NA; v_gene: TRBV23-1; j_gene: TRBJ1-2; d_gene: NA; CDR3nt: TGCGCCAGCAAAAAGCGGGGGAGATGTGGCTACACCTTC; CDR3aa: CASKKRGRCGYTF
abundance: once; v_gene: TRBV27; j_gene: TRBJ1-4; d_gene: TRBD1; CDR3nt: TGTGCCAGCAGTACGGACAGGGCTAATGAAAAACTGTTTTTT; CDR3aa: CASSTDRANEKLFF
abundance: NA; v_gene: TRBV10-3; j_gene: TRBJ2-2; d_gene: TRBD2; CDR3nt: TGTGCCGTATTCGCGGGGGGAGGCGCCGGGGAGCTGTTTTTT; CDR3aa: CAVFAGGGAGELFF
abundance: NA; v_gene: TRBV9; j_gene: TRBJ1-2; d_gene: NA; CDR3nt: TGTGCCAGCAGCGTGAGTCCCCTAGTGGGGCAATCGAAGGGCTACACCTTC; CDR3aa: CASSVSPLVGQSKGYTF
abundance: NA; v_gene: TRBV19; j_gene: TRBJ1-1; d_gene: NA; CDR3nt: TGTGCCAGTAGTATAGTATCAGGGATCACTGAAGCTTTCTTT; CDR3aa: CASSIVSGITEAFF
abundance: once; v_gene: TRBV7-2; j_gene: TRBJ2-1; d_gene: NA; CDR3nt: TGTGCCAGCAGCCCAGGCGTTCGGGCGGGGCTAACCAATGAGCAGTTCTTC; CDR3aa: CASSPGVRAGLTNEQFF
abundance: NA; v_gene: TRBV30; j_gene: TRBJ2-1; d_gene: TRBD2; CDR3nt: TGTGCCTGGAGCATGGGACTAGCGGGGGAGCAGTTCTTC; CDR3aa: CAWSMGLAGEQFF
abundance: NA; v_gene: TRBV27; j_gene: TRBJ2-1; d_gene: TRBD1; CDR3nt: TGTGCCAGCAGTCCGACAGGGCGTTTCCCTTCATCGTACAATGAGCAGTTCTTC; CDR3aa: CASSPTGRFPSSYNEQFF
abundance: once; v_gene: TRBV12-5; j_gene: TRBJ1-2; d_gene: NA; CDR3nt: TGTGCTAGTGGTTTGCCGGGGGACTATGGCTACACCTTC; CDR3aa: CASGLPGDYGYTF
abundance: NA; v_gene: TRBV15; j_gene: TRBJ1-4; d_gene: NA; CDR3nt: TGTGCCACCAGCCGGGACTCAGGGTTTAATGAAAAACTGTTTTTT; CDR3aa: CATSRDSGFNEKLFF